The present T cell receptor (beta chain) was sequenced within a study of T cell changes during pregnancy in multiple sclerosis. Clones were sequenced by immunoSEQ multiplex PCR, and TCRdb holds only the in-frame ones, with some missing. This table holds about 31,000 clones, 85% to 90% found once. The germline V and J ends were trimmed by 5 bases and 4 bases, with 9 bases remaining between them. The CDR3 contains 13 residues. Germline loops: CDR1 MGHDK, CDR2 SYGVNS. This sample comprised CD4+ T cells from peripheral blood mononuclear cells, obtained in the first trimester of pregnancy. This sequence was found in a female donor in good health, enrolled as a control in a pregnancy study. This rearrangement joins TRBV25-1 to TRBJ1-5; D gene ambiguous. CDR3 in DNA: TGTGCCAGCAGTTGGAGGGAAAATCAGCCCCAGCATTTT. It encodes CASSWRENQPQHF.